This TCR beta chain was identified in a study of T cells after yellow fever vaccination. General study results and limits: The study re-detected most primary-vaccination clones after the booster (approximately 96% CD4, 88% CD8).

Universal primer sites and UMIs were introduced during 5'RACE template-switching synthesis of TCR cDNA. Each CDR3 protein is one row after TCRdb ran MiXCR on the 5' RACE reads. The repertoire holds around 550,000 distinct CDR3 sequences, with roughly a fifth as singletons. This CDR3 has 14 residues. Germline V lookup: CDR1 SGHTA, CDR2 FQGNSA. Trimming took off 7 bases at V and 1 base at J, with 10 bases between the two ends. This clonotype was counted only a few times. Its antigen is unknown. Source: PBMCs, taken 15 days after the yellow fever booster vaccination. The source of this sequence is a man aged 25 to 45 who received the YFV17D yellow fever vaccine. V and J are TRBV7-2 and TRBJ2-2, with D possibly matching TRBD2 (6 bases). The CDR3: CASTVGGNTGELFF. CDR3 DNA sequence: TGTGCCAGCACCGTCGGGGGGAACACCGGGGAGCTGTTTTTT.